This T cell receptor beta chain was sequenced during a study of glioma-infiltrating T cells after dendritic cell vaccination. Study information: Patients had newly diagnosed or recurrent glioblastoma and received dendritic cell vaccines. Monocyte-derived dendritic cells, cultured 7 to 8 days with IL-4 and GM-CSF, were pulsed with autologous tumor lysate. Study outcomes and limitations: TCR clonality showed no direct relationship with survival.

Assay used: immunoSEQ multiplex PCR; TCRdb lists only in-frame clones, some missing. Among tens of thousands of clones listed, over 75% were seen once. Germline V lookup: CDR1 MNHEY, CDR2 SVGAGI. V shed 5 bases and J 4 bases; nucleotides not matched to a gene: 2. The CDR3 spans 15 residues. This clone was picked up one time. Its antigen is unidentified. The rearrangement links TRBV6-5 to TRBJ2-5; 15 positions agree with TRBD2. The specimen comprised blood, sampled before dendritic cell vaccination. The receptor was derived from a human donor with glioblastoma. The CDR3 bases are TGTGCCAGCAGTCGGGGACTAGCGGGGGGAGAGACCCAGTACTTC. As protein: CASSRGLAGGETQYF.